A selection of T cell receptor beta chains follows, all from one sample in a study of blood T cell repertoires in COVID-19. TCRdb's table, derived via immunoSEQ multiplex PCR, lists solely in-frame clones and lacks some. The sample carries some 180,000 clones, about 78% recorded once. Material: peripheral blood. Every receptor here comes from a woman in her forties or fifties with active or convalescent COVID-19. Each CDR3 is given with its conserved first and last residue. The D gene is left open where the match is weak. Size tells how often a clone was seen (once, few, many) or the class of an expanded clone, and some rows leave it out.

v_call	d_call	j_call	clone_size	cdr3_nt	cdr3_aa
TRBV7-2	TRBD1	TRBJ2-7	-	TGTGCCAGCAGTTACAGGGGAGAAGAGCAGTACTTC	CASSYRGEEQYF
TRBV3-1/TRBV3-2	TRBD2	TRBJ2-2	-	TGTGCCAGCAGCCAAGAGGGCGGGAGTGGCACCGGGGAGCTGTTTTTT	CASSQEGGSGTGELFF
TRBV6-5	-	TRBJ1-4	-	TGTGCCAGCAGAGAGCACAGGCCAACTAATGAAAAACTGTTTTTT	CASREHRPTNEKLFF
TRBV11-2	-	TRBJ1-2	-	TGTGCCAGCAGCCCCATCAGGGGAATAAACTATGGCTACACCTTC	CASSPIRGINYGYTF
TRBV4-3	-	TRBJ1-2	once	TGCGCCAGCAGCCAAGATCGAAGAGGGGGAAATGGCTACACCTTC	CASSQDRRGGNGYTF
TRBV5-1	-	TRBJ2-7	-	TGCGCCAGCAGCTTTTCCCTAAACGAGCAGTACTTC	CASSFSLNEQYF
TRBV2	TRBD2	TRBJ2-7	few	TGTGCCAGCAGCCATAGCGGGGGGGCGGCCTACGAGCAGTACTTC	CASSHSGGAAYEQYF
TRBV7-3	TRBD1	TRBJ1-1	-	TGTGCCAGCAGCGCCTTTACAGGGGCCGGTGAAGCTTTCTTT	CASSAFTGAGEAFF
TRBV7-2	-	TRBJ2-7	-	TGTGCCAGCAGCCACTCGGGACAACGGGACTACGAGCAGTACTTC	CASSHSGQRDYEQYF
TRBV4-3	TRBD2	TRBJ2-1	-	TGCGCCAGCAGCCCCCTGGGACTAGCGGGGCGGAATGAGCAGTTCTTC	CASSPLGLAGRNEQFF
TRBV30	-	TRBJ1-5	-	TGTGCCTGGAGTGTAACAGGGTTTGGTCAGCCCCAGCATTTT	CAWSVTGFGQPQHF
TRBV7-2	TRBD2	TRBJ2-3	-	TGTGCCAGCAGCTTAAGGTGGACTAGCGGGTCTACAGATACGCAGTATTTT	CASSLRWTSGSTDTQYF
TRBV18	-	TRBJ2-3	-	TGTGCCAGCTCGCGGGGACAGAACACAGATACGCAGTATTTT	CASSRGQNTDTQYF
TRBV6-2/TRBV6-3	-	TRBJ1-4	-	TGTGCCAGCAGTCCGGGACCCAGGGACAAGCGTGAAAAACTGTTTTTT	CASSPGPRDKREKLFF
TRBV15	-	TRBJ1-4	-	TGTGCCACCAGCCAACAGTTTAATGAAAAACTGTTTTTT	CATSQQFNEKLFF
TRBV6-1	-	TRBJ1-2	-	TGTGCCAGCAGTGATTCGCAGGGGCAGGTCTATGGCTACACCTTC	CASSDSQGQVYGYTF
TRBV11-1	TRBD1	TRBJ1-6	-	TGTGCCAGCAGCCCGGGACAGGAAAGACTACCCCTCCACTTT	CASSPGQERLPLHF
TRBV5-6	-	TRBJ1-6	-	TGTGCCAGCAGCTTGGGGTTTGGGGGGGTGAGCGCACCCCTCCACTTT	CASSLGFGGVSAPLHF
TRBV20-1	TRBD2	TRBJ2-1	-	TGCAGTGCTAGTTTGGGCGGGGGGGGAAATGAGCAGTTCTTC	CSASLGGGGNEQFF
TRBV23-1	TRBD2	TRBJ2-4	-	TGCGCCAGCCCCCGAGGTAGCGGGGCTGGCAAAAACATTCAGTACTTC	CASPRGSGAGKNIQYF
TRBV11-2	-	TRBJ1-2	once	TGTGCCAGCAGCGCTTTGACAGACAAGGCCACTAACTATGGCTACACCTTC	CASSALTDKATNYGYTF
TRBV28	TRBD1	TRBJ1-1	few	TGTGCCAGCAGTTTCCCGACAGGGGAAGCTTTCTTT	CASSFPTGEAFF
TRBV2	-	TRBJ2-1	-	TGTGCCAGCAGCCTACAGGAGTACAATGAGCAGTTCTTC	CASSLQEYNEQFF
TRBV3-1/TRBV3-2	TRBD1	TRBJ1-4	-	TGTGCCAGCAGCCAAGGGTTGGCAGGGGGGAGAAGACTGTTTTTT	CASSQGLAGGRRLFF
TRBV7-8	TRBD1	TRBJ1-2	few	TGTGCCAGCAGCTTAGCGGGGACAGGAGTCGGCTACACCTTC	CASSLAGTGVGYTF
TRBV4-3	TRBD2	TRBJ2-1	-	TGCGCCAGCAGCCACGCGACTAGCGGGGACTACAATGAGCAGTTCTTC	CASSHATSGDYNEQFF
TRBV11-2	-	TRBJ2-7	-	TGTGCCAGCAGCTTAGATTTTGCGGCGGGCCGAGGCGAGCAGTACTTC	CASSLDFAAGRGEQYF
TRBV19	-	TRBJ1-1	once	TGTGCCAGTAGTATAGACGCCGGGGTACAGAACACTGAAGCTTTCTTT	CASSIDAGVQNTEAFF